This T cell receptor (beta chain) appears in the sequencing data of a study of cytomegalovirus exposure and HLA in healthy donors. Study results and caveats: Available immune exposure information was restricted to CMV serostatus only. Association of a missense DCLRE1C variant with TCR beta V- and J-gene trimming was reported in a later analysis. Later analysis suggested links between common viral pathogens and several top significant clusters.

The PCR employed 60 Vbeta primers together with 13 Jbeta primers. The repertoire was sequenced with immunoSEQ multiplex PCR; TCRdb's copy has only in-frame clones and lacks some. This sample has about 110,000 clones; 60% to 85% occur once, and the top ten carry 2.5% to 3%. This clone was recorded a few times. Its antigen is still unknown. CDR3 length equals 14 residues. V lost 3 bases, J lost 4 bases, and 11 bases lay in between. Germline values: CDR1 SGHRS, CDR2 YFSETQ. The TCR sequence derives from a woman aged 55-70 years in good health and CMV-seropositive. This chain connects TRBV5-1 to TRBJ1-3; no reliable D call. Sequencing was done on a sample of PBMCs. In DNA, the CDR3 is TGCGCCAGCAGCTCTGGGCAGCAAGGAAACACCATATATTTT. Its translation: CASSSGQQGNTIYF.